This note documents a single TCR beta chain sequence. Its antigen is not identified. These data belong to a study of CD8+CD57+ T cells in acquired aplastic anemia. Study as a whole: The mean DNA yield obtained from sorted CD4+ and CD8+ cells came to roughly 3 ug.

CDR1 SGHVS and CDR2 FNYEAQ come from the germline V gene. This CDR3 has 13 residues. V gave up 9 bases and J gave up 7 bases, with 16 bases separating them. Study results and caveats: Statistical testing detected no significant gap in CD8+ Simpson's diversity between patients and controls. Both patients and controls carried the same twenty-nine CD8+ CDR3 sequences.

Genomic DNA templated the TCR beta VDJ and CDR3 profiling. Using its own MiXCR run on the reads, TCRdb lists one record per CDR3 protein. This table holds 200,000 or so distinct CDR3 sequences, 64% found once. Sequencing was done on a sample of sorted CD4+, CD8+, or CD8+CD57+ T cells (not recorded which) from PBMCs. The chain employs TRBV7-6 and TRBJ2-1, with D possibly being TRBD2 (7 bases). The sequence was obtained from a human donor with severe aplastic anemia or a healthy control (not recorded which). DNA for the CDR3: TGTGCCAGTGAGCGGGGACATGGGAATGAGCAGTTCTTC. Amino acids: CASERGHGNEQFF. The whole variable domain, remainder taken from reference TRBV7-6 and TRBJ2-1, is GAGVSQSPRYKVTKRGQDVALRCDPISGHVSLYWYRQALGQGPEFLTYFNYEAQQDKSGLPNDRFSAERPEGSISTLTIQRTEQRDSAMYRCASERGHGNEQFFGPGTRLTVL.